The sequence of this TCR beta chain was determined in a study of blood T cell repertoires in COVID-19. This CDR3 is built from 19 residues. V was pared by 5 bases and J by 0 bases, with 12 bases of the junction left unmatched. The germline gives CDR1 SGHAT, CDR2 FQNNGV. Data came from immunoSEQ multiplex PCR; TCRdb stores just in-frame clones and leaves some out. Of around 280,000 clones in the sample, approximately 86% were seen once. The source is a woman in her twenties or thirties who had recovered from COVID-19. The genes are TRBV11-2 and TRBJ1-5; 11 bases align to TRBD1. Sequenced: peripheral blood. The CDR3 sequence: CASSPNPGQGDYSNQPQHF. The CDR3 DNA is TGTGCCAGCAGCCCGAACCCGGGACAGGGGGACTATAGCAATCAGCCCCAGCATTTT.